This is a list of T cell receptor beta chains from one sample in a study of cytomegalovirus exposure and HLA in healthy donors. TCRdb keeps only in-frame clones here, not all; method: immunoSEQ multiplex PCR. Seen in this sample are about 67,000 clones; the ten most common clones hold 5%. The sample comprised PBMCs. All receptors come from a woman in her forties in good health and CMV-seropositive. CDR3s include the opening cysteine and the closing phenylalanine or tryptophan. Fields, in order: D gene, V gene, J gene, CDR3 DNA, CDR3 protein. D genes are given only for firm matches.

NA	TRBV2	TRBJ2-1	TGTGCCAGCAAGCTAGACAGCGCCTTCTACAATGAGCAGTTCTTC	CASKLDSAFYNEQFF
NA	TRBV28	TRBJ1-5	TGTGCCAGCAGCACCCCCCCACTCGGTGGTCCTTATAGCAATCAGCCCCAGCATTTT	CASSTPPLGGPYSNQPQHF
TRBD1	TRBV15	TRBJ1-5	TGTGCCACCAGCACAACTGACAGGGGGCCGTCCCTCGGTCAGCCCCAGCATTTT	CATSTTDRGPSLGQPQHF
TRBD2	TRBV4-3	TRBJ2-4	TGCGCCAGCAGCCAAGAGGCTAGCGGGGGGGCCAAAAACATTCAGTACTTC	CASSQEASGGAKNIQYF
NA	TRBV7-9	TRBJ2-1	TGTGCCAGCAGCTTAGGACTCAATGAGCAGTTCTTC	CASSLGLNEQFF
TRBD1	TRBV18	TRBJ2-6	TGTGCCAGCTCACAGGGAGCAGGACAGGGATTTCCCGGGGCCAACGTCCTGACTTTC	CASSQGAGQGFPGANVLTF
TRBD1	TRBV4-1	TRBJ2-2	TGCGCCAGCAGCTCACGACCGGGACAGGGTAACACCGGGGAGCTGTTTTTT	CASSSRPGQGNTGELFF
TRBD1	TRBV19	TRBJ1-5	TGTGCCAGTAGCACGACAGGGGGTCGCAATCAGCCCCAGCATTTT	CASSTTGGRNQPQHF
TRBD1	TRBV27	TRBJ2-5	TGTGCCAGCAGTTTGAGGACAGGGGGTCGACAAGAGACCCAGTACTTC	CASSLRTGGRQETQYF
TRBD1	TRBV5-1	TRBJ2-7	TGCGCCAGCAGCCGGGACAGGGTGTTAGAGCAGTACTTC	CASSRDRVLEQYF
NA	TRBV28	TRBJ2-7	TGTGCCAGCAGTTTCCCGCCGGGGTTAGTCCTCCGGGAGCAGTACTTC	CASSFPPGLVLREQYF
TRBD2	TRBV19	TRBJ2-1	TGTGCCAGTAGTATACTCCCTAGCGGGAGCGTTTTCAATGAGCAGTTCTTC	CASSILPSGSVFNEQFF
TRBD1	TRBV4-1	TRBJ2-2	TGCGCCAGCAGCCCAGAGGGACAGACCAACACCGGGGAGCTGTTTTTT	CASSPEGQTNTGELFF
TRBD1	TRBV6-5	TRBJ1-2	TGTGCCAGCAGTTTAGGGCAGGGGGTGAAAAACTATGGCTACACCTTC	CASSLGQGVKNYGYTF
NA	TRBV6-5	TRBJ1-1	TGTGCCAGCAGTTACAGGCTTGGAGGCACTGAAGCTTTCTTT	CASSYRLGGTEAFF
TRBD2	TRBV5-4	TRBJ2-1	TGTGCCAGCAGCCCCGGGACTAGCAAGGGGAATGAGCAGTTCTTC	CASSPGTSKGNEQFF
TRBD1	TRBV7-2	TRBJ1-5	TGTGCCAGCAGCTTGCAGGGGGCAGGACAGCCCCAGCATTTT	CASSLQGAGQPQHF
NA	TRBV19	TRBJ1-5	TGTGCCAGTTCGCCTACCCCCAATCAGCCCCAGCATTTT	CASSPTPNQPQHF
NA	TRBV5-4	TRBJ2-6	TGTGCCAGCAGCACTAGTACTGGGGCCAACGTCCTGACTTTC	CASSTSTGANVLTF
NA	TRBV11-3	TRBJ2-7	TGTGCCAGCAGCTTAAAACCGGGTTACGAGCAGTACTTC	CASSLKPGYEQYF
TRBD2	TRBV7-3	TRBJ2-5	TGTGCCAGCAGCTCAAAGGGGCTAGCGGGAGGACTATGGGAGACCCAGTACTTC	CASSSKGLAGGLWETQYF
NA	TRBV5-4	TRBJ2-7	TGTGCCAGCAGCTTTCGACAGAGCGAGCAGTACTTC	CASSFRQSEQYF
NA	TRBV6-1	TRBJ1-1	TGTGCCAGCACCTACGGAAAACAGGGCCACACTGAAGCTTTCTTT	CASTYGKQGHTEAFF
NA	TRBV6-5	TRBJ1-2	TGTGCCAGTAAAAGGGAGGTTCTAGGCTATGGCTACACCTTC	CASKREVLGYGYTF
NA	TRBV27	TRBJ1-2	TGTGCCAGCAGTTCGACGGGACTCTATGGCTACACCTTC	CASSSTGLYGYTF
NA	TRBV9	TRBJ2-3	TGTGCCAGCAGCGTAGGGAGCGGTGCTAGCACAGATACGCAGTATTTT	CASSVGSGASTDTQYF
TRBD1	TRBV5-5	TRBJ2-7	TGTGCCAGCAGCTGGACAGGGTCCTACGAGCAGTACTTC	CASSWTGSYEQYF
TRBD1	TRBV19	TRBJ1-6	TGTGCCAGTAGTTCCCCCGGGACAGATACTTCACCCCTCCACTTT	CASSSPGTDTSPLHF
TRBD1	TRBV18	TRBJ1-1	TGTGCCAGCTCACCCCAGACAGGGAATGAAGCTTTCTTT	CASSPQTGNEAFF
NA	TRBV10-2	TRBJ1-2	TGCGCCAGCAGTGACCCTGGGAGGGGCGAAGGCTACACCTTC	CASSDPGRGEGYTF
NA	TRBV4-2	TRBJ1-2	TGTGCCAGCAGCCAAGATCGTATCTATGGCTACACCTTC	CASSQDRIYGYTF
TRBD2	TRBV7-8	TRBJ2-1	TGTGCCAGCAGCTTAGATGCGGGAGATGAGCAGTTCTTC	CASSLDAGDEQFF
NA	TRBV28	TRBJ1-5	TGTGCCAGCAGTTTATGGGAGACGATAAGCAATCAGCCCCAGCATTTT	CASSLWETISNQPQHF
TRBD1	TRBV2	TRBJ1-2	TGTGCCAGCAGTCCGGGACAGTCTGGTGGCTACACCTTC	CASSPGQSGGYTF
NA	TRBV10-1	TRBJ2-7	TGCGCCAGCCCTCCCCTTTCCCCCTACGAGCAGTACTTC	CASPPLSPYEQYF
TRBD2	TRBV9	TRBJ2-2	TGTGCCAGCAGCACCTCACAACGGGGGGGCCAGACCGGGGAGCTGTTTTTT	CASSTSQRGGQTGELFF
NA	TRBV28	TRBJ2-7	TGTGCCAGCAGTTTATACAAACCGGACAGAACTGGATACTACGAGCAGTACTTC	CASSLYKPDRTGYYEQYF
NA	TRBV6-5	TRBJ2-7	TGTGCCAGCAGTTACTCGATTTCCAAGCCCGCCTACGAGCAGTACTTC	CASSYSISKPAYEQYF
NA	TRBV6-1	TRBJ1-5	TGTGCCAGCAGTGAATTACATCTCCCACATCAGCCCCAGCATTTT	CASSELHLPHQPQHF
NA	TRBV7-3	TRBJ2-2	TGTGCCAGCAGCTTAGGGAGGAAAACCGGGGAGCTGTTTTTT	CASSLGRKTGELFF